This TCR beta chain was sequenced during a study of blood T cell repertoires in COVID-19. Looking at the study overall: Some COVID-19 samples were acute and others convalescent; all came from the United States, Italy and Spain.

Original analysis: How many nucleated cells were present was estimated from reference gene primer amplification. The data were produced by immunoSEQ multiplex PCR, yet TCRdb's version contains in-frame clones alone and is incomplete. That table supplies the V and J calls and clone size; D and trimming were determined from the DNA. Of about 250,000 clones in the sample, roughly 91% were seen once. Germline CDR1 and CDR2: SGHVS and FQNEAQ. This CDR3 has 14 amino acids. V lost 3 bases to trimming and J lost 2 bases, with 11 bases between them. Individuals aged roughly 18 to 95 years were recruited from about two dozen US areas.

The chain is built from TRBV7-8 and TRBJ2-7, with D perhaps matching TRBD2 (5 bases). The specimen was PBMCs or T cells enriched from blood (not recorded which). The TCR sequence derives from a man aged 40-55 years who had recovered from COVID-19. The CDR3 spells CASSFDLATYEQYF. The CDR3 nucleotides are TGTGCCAGCAGCTTTGATCTAGCTACCTACGAGCAGTACTTC.